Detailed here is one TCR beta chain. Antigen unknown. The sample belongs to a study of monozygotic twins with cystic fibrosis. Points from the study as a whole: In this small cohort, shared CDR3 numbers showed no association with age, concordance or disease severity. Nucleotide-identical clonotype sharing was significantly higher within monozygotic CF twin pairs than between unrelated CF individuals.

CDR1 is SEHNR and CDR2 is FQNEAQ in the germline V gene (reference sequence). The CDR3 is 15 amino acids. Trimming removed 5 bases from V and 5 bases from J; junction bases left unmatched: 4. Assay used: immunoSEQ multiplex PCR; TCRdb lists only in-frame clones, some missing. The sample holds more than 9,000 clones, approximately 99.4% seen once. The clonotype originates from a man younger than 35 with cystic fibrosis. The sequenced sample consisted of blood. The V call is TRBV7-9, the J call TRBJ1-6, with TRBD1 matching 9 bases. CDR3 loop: CASSLRQGDNSPLHF. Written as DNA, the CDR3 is TGTGCCAGCAGCCTAAGACAGGGGGATAATTCACCCCTCCACTTT. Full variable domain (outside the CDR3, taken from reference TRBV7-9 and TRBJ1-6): DTGVSQNPRHKITKRGQNVTFRCDPISEHNRLYWYRQTLGQGPEFLTYFQNEAQLEKSRLLSDRFSAERPKGSFSTLEIQRTEQGDSAMYLCASSLRQGDNSPLHFGNGTRLTVT.